The clone carrying this T cell receptor (beta chain) occurred many times. One entry per CDR3 protein, called by TCRdb with MiXCR from the multiplex PCR reads. The sample lists about 94,000 distinct CDR3 sequences; roughly 29% were seen once. Breast cancer patients provided tissue from their axillary draining lymph nodes. Germline V gene lookup returns CDR1 MGHRA and CDR2 YSYEKL. This CDR3 comprises 11 residues. With 1 base removed from V and 15 bases from J, the gap between germline ends came to 10 bases. The sample is drawn from a study of breast tumors, draining lymph nodes, adjacent tissues. Sequencing was carried out using axillary lymph node tissue. This receptor was taken from a female donor with breast cancer. Some clones in this sample may be carry-over from other donors' samples. The chain carries TRBV4-1 and TRBJ2-1, with D perhaps matching TRBD1 or TRBD2 (5 bases each). CDR3 nucleotides: TGCGCCAGCAGCCAAGGGGGACGGAGGTTCTTC. Its protein product is CASSQGGRRFF.